A selection of T cell receptor beta chains follows, all from one sample in a study of T-cell memory formation after mild COVID-19. TCRdb ran MiXCR on the 5' RACE reads and lists one entry per CDR3 protein. The sample records around 260,000 distinct CDR3 sequences, around 15% being singletons. Sequencing was carried out using PBMCs or a T cell subset sorted from them (not recorded which). These receptors originate from a man aged 18 to 30 who had mild COVID-19 (a few samples of this study predate the infection). Cell type and time point are not known. CDR3s include the opening cysteine and the closing phenylalanine or tryptophan. D genes are given only for firm matches. A clone size is listed for some rows: how often the clone was seen (once, few, many), or a class if it is expanded.

v_gene	j_gene	d_gene	abundance	len	CDR3aa	CDR3nt
TRBV27	TRBJ2-3	TRBD1	few	16	CASSEKGTGAADTQYF	TGTGCCAGCAGTGAAAAGGGGACAGGGGCGGCAGATACGCAGTATTTT
TRBV12-3/TRBV12-4	TRBJ2-5	-	few	14	CASSFGTFLETQYF	TGTGCCAGCAGTTTCGGGACATTTTTGGAGACCCAGTACTTC
TRBV5-1	TRBJ2-1	-	few	14	CASSLAPGRDEQFF	TGCGCCAGCAGCTTGGCGCCAGGTAGAGATGAGCAGTTCTTC
TRBV7-2	TRBJ1-1	-	-	14	CASSLGSLGTEAFF	TGTGCCAGCAGCTTGGGCAGCCTGGGCACTGAAGCTTTCTTT
TRBV29-1	TRBJ2-3	-	few	12	CSVDSSGDTQYF	TGCAGCGTCGATTCTTCAGGGGATACGCAGTATTTT
TRBV11-2	TRBJ1-1	-	-	14	CASSLGAGSSRAFF	TGTGCCAGCAGCTTGGGAGCGGGGAGCTCGAGGGCTTTCTTT
TRBV12-3/TRBV12-4	TRBJ1-5	-	-	13	CASRMGGDQPQHF	TGTGCCAGCAGGATGGGGGGGGATCAGCCCCAGCATTTT
TRBV19	TRBJ1-1	-	few	13	CASSYQIGTEAFF	TGTGCCAGTAGTTATCAAATTGGCACTGAAGCTTTCTTT
TRBV6-2/TRBV6-3	TRBJ2-3	-	many	12	CASSSRVHTQYF	TGTGCCAGCAGTTCGAGGGTCCATACGCAGTATTTT
TRBV28	TRBJ1-5	-	-	18	CATTPGFTMGRRGQPQHF	TGTGCCACCACCCCAGGGTTTACCATGGGACGGCGGGGACAGCCCCAGCATTTT
TRBV6-1	TRBJ2-5	-	-	16	CASSEFKNRWDETQYF	TGTGCCAGCAGTGAATTTAAAAACAGGTGGGACGAGACCCAGTACTTC
TRBV10-1	TRBJ1-1	-	few	12	CASSDRSSEAFF	TGCGCCAGCAGTGATAGGAGCTCTGAAGCTTTCTTT
TRBV25-1	TRBJ2-2	-	few	13	CASSDGWARELFF	TGTGCCAGCAGTGACGGGTGGGCCAGGGAGCTGTTTTTT
TRBV7-6	TRBJ2-1	-	-	14	CASSLYWGDDEQFF	TGTGCCAGCAGCTTATACTGGGGTGACGATGAGCAGTTCTTC
TRBV5-1	TRBJ1-1	-	-	17	CASSLAGRRGPHTEAFF	TGCGCCAGCAGCTTGGCCGGGCGAAGGGGACCGCACACTGAAGCTTTCTTT
TRBV7-6	TRBJ2-3	-	-	15	CASSLAGGGGDTQYF	TGTGCCAGCAGCTTAGCTGGCGGGGGCGGAGATACGCAGTATTTT
TRBV7-2	TRBJ1-2	-	-	13	CASSLDRLNGYTF	TGTGCCAGCAGCTTAGACAGGTTGAATGGCTACACCTTC
TRBV4-1	TRBJ2-7	-	-	13	CASARGIDYEQYF	TGCGCCAGCGCCAGGGGCATAGACTACGAGCAGTACTTC
TRBV5-1	TRBJ1-4	TRBD1	few	17	CASSLPRDRGPNEKLFF	TGCGCCAGCAGCTTACCCCGGGACAGGGGGCCGAATGAAAAACTGTTTTTT
TRBV7-8	TRBJ2-1	-	many	15	CASSLFAQTINEQFF	TGTGCCAGCAGCTTATTCGCGCAAACCATCAATGAGCAGTTCTTC
TRBV18	TRBJ1-1	TRBD1	-	18	CASSLMTGSGYVYPEAFF	TGTGCCAGCTCACTGATGACAGGGTCTGGTTATGTGTACCCTGAAGCTTTCTTT
TRBV7-2	TRBJ2-3	TRBD2	few	17	CASSFRASGGTTDTQYF	TGTGCCAGCAGCTTCCGCGCTAGCGGGGGGACGACAGATACGCAGTATTTT
TRBV2	TRBJ2-7	TRBD2	-	16	CASSEIVRGRTYEQYF	TGTGCCAGCAGTGAAATTGTGCGGGGGAGGACCTACGAGCAGTACTTC
TRBV7-2	TRBJ2-1	TRBD2	-	15	CASSLGGLAGEEQFF	TGTGCCAGCAGCTTAGGAGGTCTAGCGGGGGAAGAGCAGTTCTTC